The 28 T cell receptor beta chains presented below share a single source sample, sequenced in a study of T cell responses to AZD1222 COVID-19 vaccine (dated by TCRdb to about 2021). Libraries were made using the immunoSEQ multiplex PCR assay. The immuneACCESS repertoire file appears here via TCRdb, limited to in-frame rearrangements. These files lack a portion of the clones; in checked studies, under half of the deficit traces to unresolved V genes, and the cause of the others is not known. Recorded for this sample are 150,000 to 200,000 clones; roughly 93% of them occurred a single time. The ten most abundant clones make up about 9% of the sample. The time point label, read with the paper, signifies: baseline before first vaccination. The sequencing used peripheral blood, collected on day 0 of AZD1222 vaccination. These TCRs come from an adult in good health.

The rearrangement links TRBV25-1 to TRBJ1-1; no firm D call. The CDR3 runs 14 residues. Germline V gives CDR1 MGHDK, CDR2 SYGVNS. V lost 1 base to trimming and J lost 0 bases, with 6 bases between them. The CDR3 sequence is CASSEWPLNTEAFF. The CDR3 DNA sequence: TGTGCCAGCAGTGAATGGCCCCTGAACACTGAAGCTTTCTTT.

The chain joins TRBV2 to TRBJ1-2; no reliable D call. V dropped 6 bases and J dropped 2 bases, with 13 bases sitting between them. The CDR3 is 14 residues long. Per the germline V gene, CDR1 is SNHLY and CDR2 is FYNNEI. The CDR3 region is CASRLSAANYGYTF. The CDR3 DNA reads TGTGCCAGCAGGCTCTCAGCGGCGAACTATGGCTACACCTTC.

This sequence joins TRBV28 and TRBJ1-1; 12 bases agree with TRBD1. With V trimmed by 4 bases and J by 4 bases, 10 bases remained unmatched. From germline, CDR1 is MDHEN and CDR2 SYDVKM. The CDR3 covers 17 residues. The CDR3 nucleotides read TGTGCCAGCAGTTGGTTTCATACGGGACAGGGGGCCACTGAAGCTTTCTTT. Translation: CASSWFHTGQGATEAFF.

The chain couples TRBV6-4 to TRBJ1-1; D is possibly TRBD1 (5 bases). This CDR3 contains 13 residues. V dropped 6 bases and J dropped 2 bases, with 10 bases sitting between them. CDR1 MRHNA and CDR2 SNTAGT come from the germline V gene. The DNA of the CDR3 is TGTGCCAGCAGCACCGACAGAAACACTGAAGCTTTCTTT. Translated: CASSTDRNTEAFF.

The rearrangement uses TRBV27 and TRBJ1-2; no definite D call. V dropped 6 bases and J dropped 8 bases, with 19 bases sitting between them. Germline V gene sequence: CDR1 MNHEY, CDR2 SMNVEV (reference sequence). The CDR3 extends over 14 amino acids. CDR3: CASRNRAKNGGYTF. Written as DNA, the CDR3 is TGTGCCAGCAGGAACCGGGCCAAGAATGGGGGCTACACCTTC.

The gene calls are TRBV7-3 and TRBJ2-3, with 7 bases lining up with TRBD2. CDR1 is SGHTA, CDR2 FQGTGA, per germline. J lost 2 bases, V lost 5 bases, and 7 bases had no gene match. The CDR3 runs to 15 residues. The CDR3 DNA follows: TGTGCCAGCAGCACGTCCGGGACTACCACAGATACGCAGTATTTT. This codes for CASSTSGTTTDTQYF.

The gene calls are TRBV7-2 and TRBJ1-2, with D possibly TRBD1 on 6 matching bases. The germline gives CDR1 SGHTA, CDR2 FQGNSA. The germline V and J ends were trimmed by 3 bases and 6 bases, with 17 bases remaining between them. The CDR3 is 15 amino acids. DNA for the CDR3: TGTGCCAGCAGCTTGGGACGGGGGCCCGTCGATGGCTACACCTTC. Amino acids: CASSLGRGPVDGYTF.

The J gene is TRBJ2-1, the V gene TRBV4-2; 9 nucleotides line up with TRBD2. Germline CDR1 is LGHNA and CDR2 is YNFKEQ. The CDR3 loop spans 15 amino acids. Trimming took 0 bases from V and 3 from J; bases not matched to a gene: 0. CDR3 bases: TGTGCCAGCAGCCAAGATAGCGGGAGCTACAATGAGCAGTTCTTC. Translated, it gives CASSQDSGSYNEQFF.

This chain's CDR3 is CASSKGREVPPSYEQYF. The CDR3 DNA reads TGTGCCAGCAGCAAGGGTCGGGAGGTCCCCCCTTCCTACGAGCAGTACTTC. The V call is TRBV21-1, the J call TRBJ2-7; TRBD2 is the table's D call and was not checked against the DNA. TRBV21-1 is recorded as a pseudogene. CDR3 size: 17 residues.

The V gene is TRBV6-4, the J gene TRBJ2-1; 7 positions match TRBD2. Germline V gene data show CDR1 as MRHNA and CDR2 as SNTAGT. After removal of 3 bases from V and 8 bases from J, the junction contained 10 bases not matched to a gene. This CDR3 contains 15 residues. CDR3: CASSEEAGLGDEQFF. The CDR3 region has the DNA TGTGCCAGCAGTGAGGAAGCGGGGCTAGGGGATGAGCAGTTCTTC.

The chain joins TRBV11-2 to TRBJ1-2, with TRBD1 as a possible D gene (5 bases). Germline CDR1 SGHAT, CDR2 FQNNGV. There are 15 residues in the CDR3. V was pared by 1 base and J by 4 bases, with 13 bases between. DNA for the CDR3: TGTGCCAGCAGCTTAGTTGCTGGGGCTAGCTATGGCTACACCTTC. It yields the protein CASSLVAGASYGYTF.

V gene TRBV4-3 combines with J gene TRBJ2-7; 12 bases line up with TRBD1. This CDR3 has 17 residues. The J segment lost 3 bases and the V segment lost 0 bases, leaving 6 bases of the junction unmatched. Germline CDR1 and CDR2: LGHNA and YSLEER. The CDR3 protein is CASSQDLGTGGIYEQYF. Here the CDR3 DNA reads TGCGCCAGCAGCCAAGATCTGGGGACAGGGGGCATCTACGAGCAGTACTTC.

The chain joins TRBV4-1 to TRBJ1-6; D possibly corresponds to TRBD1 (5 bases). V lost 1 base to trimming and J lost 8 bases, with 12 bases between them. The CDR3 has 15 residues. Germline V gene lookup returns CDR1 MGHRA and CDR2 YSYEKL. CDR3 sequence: CASSQVGRLDSPLHF. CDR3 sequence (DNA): TGCGCCAGCAGCCAAGTGGGGCGGTTAGATTCACCCCTCCACTTT.

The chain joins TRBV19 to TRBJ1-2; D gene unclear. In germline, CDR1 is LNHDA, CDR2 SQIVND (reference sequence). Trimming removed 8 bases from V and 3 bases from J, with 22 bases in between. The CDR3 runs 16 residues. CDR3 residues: CASSLSRRVGYYGYTF. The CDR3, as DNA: TGTGCCAGTTCTCTATCCCGGCGCGTCGGGTACTATGGCTACACCTTC.

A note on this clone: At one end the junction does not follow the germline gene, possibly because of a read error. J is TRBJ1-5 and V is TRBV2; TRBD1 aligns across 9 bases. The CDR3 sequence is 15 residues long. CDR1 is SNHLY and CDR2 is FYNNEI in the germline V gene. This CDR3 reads CASSEDRGSGQPQHF. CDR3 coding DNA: TGTGCCAGCAGCGAAGACAGGGGGTCTGGACAGCCCCAGCATTTT.

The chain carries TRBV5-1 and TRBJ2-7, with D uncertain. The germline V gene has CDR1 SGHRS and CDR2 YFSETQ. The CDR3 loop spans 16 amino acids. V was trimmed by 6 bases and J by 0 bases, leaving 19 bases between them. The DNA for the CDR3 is TGCGCCAGCAATATCGTATCACCAAGGAGCTCCTACGAGCAGTACTTC. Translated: CASNIVSPRSSYEQYF.

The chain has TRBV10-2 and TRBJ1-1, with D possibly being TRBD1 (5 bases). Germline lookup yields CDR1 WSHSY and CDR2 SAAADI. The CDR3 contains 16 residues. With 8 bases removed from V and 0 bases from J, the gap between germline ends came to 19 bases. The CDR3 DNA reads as TGCGCCAGCTGGGCGGGGGGGACCCCGATGAACACTGAAGCTTTCTTT. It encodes CASWAGGTPMNTEAFF.

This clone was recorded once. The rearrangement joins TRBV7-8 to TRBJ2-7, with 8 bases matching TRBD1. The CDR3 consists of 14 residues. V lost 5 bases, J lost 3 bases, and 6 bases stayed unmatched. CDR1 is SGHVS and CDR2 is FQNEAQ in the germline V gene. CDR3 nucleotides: TGTGCCAGCAGCCCCGGGACAGGCTTCTACGAGCAGTACTTC. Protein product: CASSPGTGFYEQYF.

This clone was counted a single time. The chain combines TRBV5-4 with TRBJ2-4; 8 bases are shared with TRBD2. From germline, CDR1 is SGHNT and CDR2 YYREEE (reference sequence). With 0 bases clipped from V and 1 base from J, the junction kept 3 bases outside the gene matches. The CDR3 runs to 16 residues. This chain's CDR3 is CASSLEAGAAKNIQYF. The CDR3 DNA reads TGTGCCAGCAGCTTGGAAGCGGGGGCGGCCAAAAACATTCAGTACTTC.

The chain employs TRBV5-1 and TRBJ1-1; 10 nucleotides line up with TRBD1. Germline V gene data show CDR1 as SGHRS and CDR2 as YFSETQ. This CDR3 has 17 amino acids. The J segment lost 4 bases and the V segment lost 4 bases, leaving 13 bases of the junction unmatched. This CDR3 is CASSSAGTGALGTEAFF. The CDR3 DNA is TGCGCCAGCAGCAGCGCCGGGACAGGGGCTCTGGGCACTGAAGCTTTCTTT. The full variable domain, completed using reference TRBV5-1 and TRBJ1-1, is KAGVTQTPRYLIKTRGQQVTLSCSPISGHRSVSWYQQTPGQGLQFLFEYFSETQRNKGNFPGRFSGRQFSNSRSEMNVSTLELGDSALYLCASSSAGTGALGTEAFFGQGTRLTVV.

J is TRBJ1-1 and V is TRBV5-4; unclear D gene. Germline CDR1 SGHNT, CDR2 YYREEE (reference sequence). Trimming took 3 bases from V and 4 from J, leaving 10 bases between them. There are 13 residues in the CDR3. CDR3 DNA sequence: TGTGCCAGCAGCTCCGGGTGGGGCACTGAAGCTTTCTTT. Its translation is CASSSGWGTEAFF.

The CDR3 loop is CASRGNRLDEQYF. In nucleotides, the CDR3 is TGTGCCAGCAGGGGAAACAGACTTGACGAGCAGTACTTC. The gene calls are TRBV2 and TRBJ2-7; D is unclear. Germline CDR1 is SNHLY and CDR2 is FYNNEI. V gave up 6 bases and J gave up 5 bases, with 14 bases separating them. This CDR3 is built from 13 residues. The full variable domain, with the rest looked up from reference TRBV2 and TRBJ2-7, is EPEVTQTPSHQVTQMGQEVILRCVPISNHLYFYWYRQILGQKVEFLVSFYNNEISEKSEIFDDQFSVERPDGSNFTLKIRSTKLEDSAMYFCASRGNRLDEQYFGPGTRLTVT.

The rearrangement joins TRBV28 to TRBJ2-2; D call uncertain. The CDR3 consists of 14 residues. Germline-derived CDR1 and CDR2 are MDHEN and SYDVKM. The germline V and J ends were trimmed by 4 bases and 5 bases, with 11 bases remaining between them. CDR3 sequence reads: CASSYRPNTGELFF. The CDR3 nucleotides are TGTGCCAGCAGTTATCGACCAAATACCGGGGAGCTGTTTTTT.

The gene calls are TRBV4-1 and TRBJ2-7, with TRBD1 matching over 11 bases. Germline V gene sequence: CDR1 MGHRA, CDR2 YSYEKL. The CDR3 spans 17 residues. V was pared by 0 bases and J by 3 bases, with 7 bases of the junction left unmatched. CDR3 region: CASSQEGVGTGGYEQYF. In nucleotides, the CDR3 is TGCGCCAGCAGCCAAGAAGGGGTGGGGACAGGGGGCTACGAGCAGTACTTC.

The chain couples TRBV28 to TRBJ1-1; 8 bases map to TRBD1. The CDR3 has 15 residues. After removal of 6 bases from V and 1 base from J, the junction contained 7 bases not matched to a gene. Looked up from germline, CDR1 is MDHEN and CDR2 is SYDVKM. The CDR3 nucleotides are TGTGCCAGCAGCCAAGCGGGACAGGAGAACACTGAAGCTTTCTTT. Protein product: CASSQAGQENTEAFF. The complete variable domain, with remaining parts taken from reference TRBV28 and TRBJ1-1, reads DVKVTQSSRYLVKRTGEKVFLECVQDMDHENMFWYRQDPGLGLRLIYFSYDVKMKEKGDIPEGYSVSREKKERFSLILESASTNQTSMYLCASSQAGQENTEAFFGQGTRLTVV.

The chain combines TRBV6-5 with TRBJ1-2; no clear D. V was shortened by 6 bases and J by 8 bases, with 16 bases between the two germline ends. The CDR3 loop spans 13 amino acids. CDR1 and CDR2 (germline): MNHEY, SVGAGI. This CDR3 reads CASSRDTGRGYTF. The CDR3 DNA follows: TGTGCCAGCAGCCGAGACACCGGCCGGGGCTACACCTTC.

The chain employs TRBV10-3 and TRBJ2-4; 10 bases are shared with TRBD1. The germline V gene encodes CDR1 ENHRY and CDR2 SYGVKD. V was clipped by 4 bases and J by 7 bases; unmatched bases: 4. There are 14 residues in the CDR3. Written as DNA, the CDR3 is TGTGCCATCAGTGCGGGACAGGGGACTAACATTCAGTACTTC. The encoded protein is CAISAGQGTNIQYF.

CDR3 protein: CASSRTKNIQYF. CDR3 in DNA: TGTGCCAGCAGCAGGACCAAAAACATTCAGTACTTC. This chain uses TRBV11-2 with TRBJ2-4, with D unresolved. V lost 5 bases to trimming and J lost 2 bases, with 4 bases between them. The germline gives CDR1 SGHAT, CDR2 FQNNGV. The CDR3 has 12 amino acids.